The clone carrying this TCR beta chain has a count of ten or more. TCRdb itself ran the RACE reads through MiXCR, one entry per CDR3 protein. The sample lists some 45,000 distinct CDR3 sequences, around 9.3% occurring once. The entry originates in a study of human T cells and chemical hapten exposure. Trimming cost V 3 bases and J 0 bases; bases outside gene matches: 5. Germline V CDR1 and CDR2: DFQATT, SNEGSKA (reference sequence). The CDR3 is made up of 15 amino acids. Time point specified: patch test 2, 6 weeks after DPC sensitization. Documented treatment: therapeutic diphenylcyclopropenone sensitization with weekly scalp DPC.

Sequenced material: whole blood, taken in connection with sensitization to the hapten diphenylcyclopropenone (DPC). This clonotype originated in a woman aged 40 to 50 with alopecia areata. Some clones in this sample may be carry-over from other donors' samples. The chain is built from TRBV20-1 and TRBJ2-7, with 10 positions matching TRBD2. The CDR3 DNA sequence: TGCAGTGCTAGGGCCCTAGCGGGGGACTCCTACGAGCAGTACTTC. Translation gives CSARALAGDSYEQYF.